One sample yielded the 32 T cell receptor beta chains listed below, sequenced in a study of blood T cells in healthy people across ages (dated by TCRdb to 2014 to 2015). The library was obtained by 5' RACE. Sequencing took place on an Illumina HiSeq 2500. A second PCR of 7 to 11 cycles was run with a J-beta primer mix and a sample-barcoded 5' primer. TCRdb trimmed the raw reads at Q25, called clones with MiXCR and kept productive beta chains. Each entry merges the rows of one CDR3 protein and shows their most common DNA and genes. Within this sample are nearly 1 million distinct CDR3 sequences, with 51% of them counted one time only. Clones ranked in the top ten supply over 20% of the sample. Specimen: blood. All receptors derive from an older woman in good health.

This clonotype was seen a few times. The V and J genes are TRBV5-1 and TRBJ2-2, with 7 bases matching TRBD2. J was trimmed by 7 bases and V by 3 bases; bases with no gene match: 6. This CDR3 is built from 14 residues. Germline lookup yields CDR1 SGHRS and CDR2 YFSETQ. CDR3 bases: TGCGCCAGCAGCTATGGGACTAAGAGCGGGGAGCTGTTTTTT. It is translated as CASSYGTKSGELFF.

V usage is TRBV2 and J usage is TRBJ2-3, with 8 bases that match TRBD2. CDR1 and CDR2 from the germline V gene are SNHLY and FYNNEI. This CDR3 region has 13 residues. V lost 8 bases, J lost 3 bases, and 4 bases stayed unmatched. CDR3 protein: CASCREGTDTQYF. CDR3 nucleotides: TGTGCCAGCTGCCGGGAGGGGACAGATACGCAGTATTTT.

This clonotype was observed a single time. The chain carries TRBV24-1 and TRBJ2-3, with TRBD1 as a possible D gene (5 bases). There are 15 residues in the CDR3. Trimming stripped 7 bases from V and 2 bases from J, with 15 bases between. Germline lookup yields CDR1 KGHDR and CDR2 SFDVKD. In nucleotides, the CDR3 is TGTGCCACCAGCCCAGGGAACCCTCTCACAGATACGCAGTATTTT. Encoded protein: CATSPGNPLTDTQYF.

This clonotype was observed a handful of times. CDR3 in amino acids: CSVRGGSGMDEQFF. DNA of the CDR3: TGCAGCGTTAGGGGCGGGAGCGGGATGGATGAGCAGTTCTTC. This chain connects TRBV29-1 to TRBJ2-1, with 7 nucleotides matching TRBD2. The CDR3 sequence is 14 residues long. V was pared by 5 bases and J by 8 bases, with 12 bases of the junction left unmatched. Per the germline V gene, CDR1 is SQVTM and CDR2 is ANQGSEA.

This clonotype was detected a few times. This chain uses TRBV4-2 with TRBJ1-2; 8 positions agree with TRBD1. The CDR3 extends over 14 amino acids. With 3 bases clipped from V and 3 bases from J, the junction kept 3 bases outside the gene matches. CDR1 LGHNA and CDR2 YNFKEQ come from the germline V gene. This CDR3 reads CASSHVDRDYGYTF. CDR3 sequence (DNA): TGTGCCAGCAGCCACGTGGACAGGGACTATGGCTACACCTTC.

The chain links TRBV28 to TRBJ2-5; TRBD2 is a possible D gene (6 bases). Trimming took 5 bases from V and 5 from J, leaving 12 bases between them. Germline CDR1 and CDR2: MDHEN and SYDVKM. The length of the CDR3 is 13 residues. The CDR3, as DNA: TGTGCCAGCAGTGTAAGCGGGCCGGAGACCCAGTACTTC. Translation gives CASSVSGPETQYF.

The rearrangement uses TRBV7-9 and TRBJ2-7, with D uncertain. Trimming pared 1 base from V and 6 bases from J, leaving 16 bases between. There are 15 residues in the CDR3. Germline CDR1 reads SEHNR; CDR2 reads FQNEAQ (reference sequence). The CDR3: CASSLDGLPPGEQYF. The CDR3 DNA follows: TGTGCCAGCAGCTTAGACGGCCTACCCCCCGGCGAGCAGTACTTC.

This chain joins TRBV6-2 or TRBV6-3 and TRBJ2-2; no clear D gene. The germline CDR1 and CDR2 sequences are MNHEY and SVGEGT. The CDR3 has 14 residues. V was pared by 10 bases and J by 0 bases, with 12 bases between. The CDR3 spells CATQASPNTGELFF. DNA for the CDR3: TGTGCCACGCAAGCCTCGCCGAACACCGGGGAGCTGTTTTTT.

For this clonotype: A much more abundant neighbour one base away suggests this may be a read error. V is TRBV6-2 or TRBV6-3 and J is TRBJ1-5; TRBD1 is a possible D gene (6 bases). This CDR3 is 14 amino acids long. From germline, CDR1 is MNHEY and CDR2 SVGEGT. CDR3 sequence (DNA): TGTACCAGCAGTTACTCGGGGGGCTCTCAGCCCCAGCATTTT. It translates to CTSSYSGGSQPQHF.

This clonotype turned up a few times. The chain uses TRBV28 and TRBJ2-1; 8 bases are shared with TRBD2. The length of the CDR3 is 14 residues. Germline V gives CDR1 MDHEN, CDR2 SYDVKM. The V gene end was trimmed by 4 bases and the J gene end by 10 bases; junction bases not matched to a gene: 9. CDR3 DNA: TGTGCCAGCAGTTCGCGGACTAGCTTATTGGAGCAGTTCTTC. This sequence encodes CASSSRTSLLEQFF.

This clonotype was counted only a few times. This chain links TRBV2 with TRBJ1-1; D call uncertain. CDR1 is SNHLY and CDR2 is FYNNEI in the germline V gene. The CDR3 has 15 residues. Trimming took 10 bases from V and 1 from J, leaving 19 bases between them. The CDR3 nucleotides are TGTGCCACAGAATGGATGGGGTCGGGGAACACTGAAGCTTTCTTT. It specifies CATEWMGSGNTEAFF.

This clonotype was detected a few times. The V call is TRBV3-1, the J call TRBJ2-7, with D hard to call. Germline-derived CDR1 and CDR2 are LGHDT and YNNKEL (reference sequence). V lost 2 bases and J lost 3, with 11 bases in between. The CDR3 runs 14 residues. CDR3: CASSQISGDYEQYF. DNA for the CDR3: TGTGCCAGCAGCCAAATATCGGGTGACTACGAGCAGTACTTC.

The chain uses TRBV13 and TRBJ2-5; 8 bases fit TRBD2. J lost 4 bases, V lost 5 bases, and 12 bases had no gene match. Germline V gives CDR1 PRHDT, CDR2 FYEKMQ (reference sequence). The CDR3 length is 16 residues. The CDR3 loop is CASSLSRTSLTETQYF. CDR3 DNA sequence: TGTGCCAGCAGCCTCTCTCGGACTAGCTTAACAGAGACCCAGTACTTC. Supplemented by reference TRBV13 and TRBJ2-5, the full variable domain reads AAGVIQSPRHLIKEKRETATLKCYPIPRHDTVYWYQQGPGQDPQFLISFYEKMQSDKGSIPDRFSAQQFSDYHSELNMSSLELGDSALYFCASSLSRTSLTETQYFGPGTRLLVL.

This clonotype showed up just a few times. The V and J genes are TRBV11-3 and TRBJ2-6, with D possibly matching TRBD2 (5 bases). The germline gives CDR1 SGHNT, CDR2 YENEEA. The CDR3 is 15 residues long. V was trimmed by 4 bases and J by 3 bases, leaving 10 bases between them. CDR3 in amino acids: CASSYRGIGANVLTF. The CDR3 DNA sequence: TGTGCCAGCAGCTATCGGGGAATTGGGGCCAACGTCCTGACTTTC. Supplemented by reference TRBV11-3 and TRBJ2-6, the full variable domain reads EAGVVQSPRYKIIEKKQPVAFWCNPISGHNTLYWYLQNLGQGPELLIRYENEEAVDDSQLPKDRFSAERLKGVDSTLKIQPAELGDSAVYLCASSYRGIGANVLTFGAGSRLTVL.

This clonotype turned up a few times. One end of the junction is discordant with germline, which a read error may explain. V gene TRBV7-9 combines with J gene TRBJ2-1; 11 positions match TRBD2. Per germline, CDR1 SEHNR and CDR2 FQNEAQ (reference sequence). The CDR3 is made up of 16 amino acids. The CDR3 region is CASSALAGGSFNEQFF. The CDR3 nucleotides read TGTGCCAGCAGCGCCCTAGCGGGAGGTTCCTTCAATGAGCAGTTCTTC.

The gene calls are TRBV15 and TRBJ1-2, with a possible D match to TRBD1 (5 bases). Germline V gene data show CDR1 as LNHNV and CDR2 as YYDKDF (reference sequence). V gave up 3 bases and J gave up 6 bases, with 14 bases separating them. This CDR3 is 14 amino acids long. The DNA for the CDR3 is TGTGCCACCAGCAGGCTAGTCTCGGGGCATGGCTACACCTTC. Amino acids: CATSRLVSGHGYTF.

This rearrangement joins TRBV20-1 to TRBJ2-7; D gene ambiguous. The CDR3 totals 14 residues. In germline, CDR1 is DFQATT, CDR2 SNEGSKA (reference sequence). Trimming stripped 5 bases from V and 0 bases from J, with 14 bases between. CDR3 nucleotide sequence: TGCAGTGCTCCGAGCAATACTCTCTCCTACGAGCAGTACTTC. Amino acids: CSAPSNTLSYEQYF.

This chain uses TRBV4-1 with TRBJ2-1, with D possibly matching TRBD1 (6 bases). The J call may be incorrect, as the DNA end agrees better with TRBJ2-7. Germline assignment: CDR1 MGHRA and CDR2 YSYEKL. The CDR3 covers 17 residues. Written as DNA, the CDR3 is TGCGCCAGCAGCCAAGGGGGGCCCTCTAGCTCCTACAATGAGCAGTACTTC. Translation: CASSQGGPSSSYNEQYF.

The V and J genes are TRBV7-9 and TRBJ2-3, with D unresolved. The germline gives CDR1 SEHNR, CDR2 FQNEAQ (reference sequence). The CDR3 spans 18 residues. V lost 2 bases and J 3 bases, leaving 21 bases between the germline ends. Here the CDR3 reads CASSLFSFRSSLTDTQYF. The DNA of the CDR3 is TGTGCCAGCAGCTTATTCTCCTTCCGGTCAAGTTTAACAGATACGCAGTATTTT.

The V call is TRBV7-9, the J call TRBJ2-4, with TRBD2 matching 7 bases. The CDR3 is 16 residues long. The germline CDR1 and CDR2 sequences are SEHNR and FQNEAQ (reference sequence). The ends lost 5 bases at V and 3 bases at J; junction bases unmatched: 10. CDR3 amino acids: CASSPGWSGNKNIQYF. In DNA form, the CDR3 reads TGTGCCAGCAGCCCCGGATGGAGCGGGAACAAAAACATTCAGTACTTC.

The J gene is TRBJ2-7, the V gene TRBV5-6; 10 positions agree with TRBD2. This CDR3 spans 14 amino acids. The germline gives CDR1 SGHDT, CDR2 YYEEEE. J gave up 2 bases and V 4 bases, and 3 bases lay outside the gene matches. The CDR3 protein is CASSIGLAAYEQYF. The CDR3 DNA sequence: TGTGCCAGCAGCATCGGACTAGCGGCCTACGAGCAGTACTTC. The full variable domain, in which reference TRBV5-6 and TRBJ2-7 provide the parts outside the CDR3, is DAGVTQSPTHLIKTRGQQVTLRCSPKSGHDTVSWYQQALGQGPQFIFQYYEEEERQRGNFPDRFSGHQFPNYSSELNVNALLLGDSALYLCASSIGLAAYEQYFGPGTRLTVT.

The table lists this clonotype with a few counts. CDR3 sequence reads: CSASPNVAGGPKHEQFF. CDR3 coding DNA: TGCAGTGCTAGCCCCAACGTAGCGGGAGGGCCGAAGCATGAGCAGTTCTTC. V and J are TRBV20-1 and TRBJ2-1, with 11 bases matching TRBD2. The CDR3 has 17 residues. The ends lost 3 bases at V and 8 bases at J; junction bases unmatched: 15. The germline V gene encodes CDR1 DFQATT and CDR2 SNEGSKA (reference sequence).

Comments on this clonotype: A much bigger clone sits one base away, suggesting this may be a read error. The chain joins TRBV12-3 or TRBV12-4 to TRBJ2-3; D gene unclear. Trimming pared 6 bases from V and 6 bases from J, leaving 10 bases between. The CDR3 consists of 12 residues. CDR3 in DNA: TGTGCCAGCAGAACGGGCCCGGATACGCAGTATTTT. Amino acids: CASRTGPDTQYF.

The genes are TRBV7-9 and TRBJ2-6, with TRBD1 matching 8 bases. Germline CDR1 is SEHNR and CDR2 is FQNEAQ (reference sequence). With V trimmed by 2 bases and J by 2 bases, 2 bases remained unmatched. The CDR3 loop spans 16 amino acids. CDR3 DNA sequence: TGTGCCAGCAGCTTACTCAGGGGGCCTGGGGCCAACGTCCTGACTTTC. Encoded protein: CASSLLRGPGANVLTF.

The rearrangement links TRBV2 to TRBJ2-1; possible D gene TRBD1, 6 bases. CDR1 and CDR2 from the germline V gene are SNHLY and FYNNEI. Trimming took 6 bases from V and 7 from J, leaving 13 bases between them. This CDR3 is 13 amino acids long. Written as DNA, the CDR3 is TGTGCCAGCAGAGAGCAGGGGTATAATGAGCAGTTCTTC. This gives the protein CASREQGYNEQFF.

The chain has TRBV10-3 and TRBJ1-3; the D gene is possibly TRBD1 (5 bases). The V and J ends lost 10 bases and 1 base respectively, with 14 bases between them. Looked up from germline, CDR1 is ENHRY and CDR2 is SYGVKD. CDR3 length: 14 amino acids. The CDR3 loop is CATGRGGSGNTIYF. DNA of the CDR3: TGTGCCACCGGGAGGGGAGGATCTGGAAACACCATATATTTT.

This clonotype was recorded a few times. The chain links TRBV7-9 to TRBJ2-6; D gene ambiguous. The V and J ends lost 5 bases and 2 bases respectively, with 13 bases between them. Germline V gene data show CDR1 as SEHNR and CDR2 as FQNEAQ (reference sequence). The CDR3 has 16 residues. The CDR3 region is CASSTLIQAGANVLTF. CDR3 coding DNA: TGTGCCAGCAGCACTCTCATACAAGCTGGGGCCAACGTCCTGACTTTC.

This clonotype was seen just once. The chain employs TRBV30 and TRBJ2-7, with a weak D call TRBD1 (6 bases). V was pared by 2 bases and J by 7 bases, with 21 bases between. Germline CDR1 is GTSNPN and CDR2 is SVGIG (reference sequence). This CDR3 has 15 amino acids. The CDR3 sequence: CAWSRGQGLSREQYF. The CDR3 nucleotides are TGTGCCTGGAGTCGAGGGCAGGGGTTATCGCGGGAGCAGTACTTC.

This clonotype was seen at least ten times. The chain carries TRBV18 and TRBJ2-1; maybe TRBD2 (7 bases). Germline loops: CDR1 KGHSH, CDR2 LQKENI. The CDR3 contains 14 residues. The V end lost 5 bases, the J end lost 1 base, and 9 bases lay between the germline ends. In DNA, the CDR3 is TGTGCCAGCTCAGGGGGGGCTTCCTACAATGAGCAGTTCTTC. The encoded protein is CASSGGASYNEQFF.

Only a few counts were recorded for this clonotype. The V and J genes are TRBV12-3 or TRBV12-4 and TRBJ1-2; D unclear. The germline V and J ends were trimmed by 2 bases and 4 bases, with 8 bases remaining between them. The CDR3 extends over 13 amino acids. The CDR3 DNA reads as TGTGCCAGCAGTTTAAGACGGATCTATGGCTACACCTTC. Translated, it gives CASSLRRIYGYTF.

The DNA of the CDR3 is TGTGCCAGCAGCCGGGGTGGTGGCAGAGGCTCCTACAATGAGCAGTTCTTC. It translates to CASSRGGGRGSYNEQFF. The V gene is TRBV5-8, the J gene TRBJ2-1; a weak D match, TRBD2 (5 bases). V lost 4 bases and J 0 bases, leaving 17 bases between the germline ends. Germline V gives CDR1 SGHTS, CDR2 YDEGEE. CDR3 length equals 17 residues.

The V call is TRBV12-3 or TRBV12-4, the J call TRBJ2-1, with 8 nucleotides matching TRBD2. V shed 6 bases, J shed 8 bases, and the junction held 9 bases outside the gene matches. The CDR3 consists of 14 residues. CDR3 amino acids: CASRPRGGTDEQFF. The CDR3 DNA reads as TGTGCCAGCAGGCCCCGGGGGGGCACCGATGAGCAGTTCTTC.